These 3 T cell receptor beta chains were all obtained from the same sample, sequenced in a study of T-cell reconstitution after alpha-beta-depleted transplantation in children. Unique molecular identifiers featured in how the TCRbeta library was prepared. TCRdb re-called the PCR reads with MiXCR, one entry per CDR3 protein. The data show about 980,000 distinct CDR3 sequences, about 31% seen once. The starting material was PBMCs, mostly from graft donor cells, obtained 360 days after TCRalphabeta/CD19-depleted stem cell transplant. The origin of the receptors is a boy less than two years old who had a stem cell transplant for SCID, so the T cells may come from the graft donor.

This rearrangement joins TRBV7-9 to TRBJ2-1; 7 bases map to TRBD1. V shed 0 bases and J 8 bases; nucleotides not matched to a gene: 7. Germline CDR1 is SEHNR and CDR2 is FQNEAQ (reference sequence). The CDR3 has 15 amino acids. CDR3 bases: TGTGCCAGCAGCTTAGCCTCGACAGGGCAGGATGAGCAGTTCTTC. Residues: CASSLASTGQDEQFF.

This clonotype showed up just a few times. The chain combines TRBV7-2 with TRBJ2-1, with a tentative D call TRBD1 (5 bases). Per the germline V gene, CDR1 is SGHTA and CDR2 is FQGNSA. Deletions cut 6 bases from V and 3 bases from J, with 12 bases between. This CDR3 is built from 14 residues. For the CDR3, the DNA is TGTGCCAGCAGTCCAGGGCGAAGCTACAATGAGCAGTTCTTC. Its translation is CASSPGRSYNEQFF. Full variable domain (remainder filled in from reference TRBV7-2 and TRBJ2-1): GAGVSQSPSNKVTEKGKDVELRCDPISGHTALYWYRQSLGQGLEFLIYFQGNSAPDKSGLPSDRFSAERTGGSVSTLTIQRTQQEDSAVYLCASSPGRSYNEQFFGPGTRLTVL.

The chain couples TRBV7-2 to TRBJ2-1; D uncertain. CDR3 size: 11 residues. Trimming took off 3 bases at V and 13 bases at J, with 10 bases between the two ends. Germline CDR1 SGHTA, CDR2 FQGNSA. In DNA form, the CDR3 reads TGTGCCAGCAGCTTTACAATAACACAGTTCTTC. This encodes CASSFTITQFF.